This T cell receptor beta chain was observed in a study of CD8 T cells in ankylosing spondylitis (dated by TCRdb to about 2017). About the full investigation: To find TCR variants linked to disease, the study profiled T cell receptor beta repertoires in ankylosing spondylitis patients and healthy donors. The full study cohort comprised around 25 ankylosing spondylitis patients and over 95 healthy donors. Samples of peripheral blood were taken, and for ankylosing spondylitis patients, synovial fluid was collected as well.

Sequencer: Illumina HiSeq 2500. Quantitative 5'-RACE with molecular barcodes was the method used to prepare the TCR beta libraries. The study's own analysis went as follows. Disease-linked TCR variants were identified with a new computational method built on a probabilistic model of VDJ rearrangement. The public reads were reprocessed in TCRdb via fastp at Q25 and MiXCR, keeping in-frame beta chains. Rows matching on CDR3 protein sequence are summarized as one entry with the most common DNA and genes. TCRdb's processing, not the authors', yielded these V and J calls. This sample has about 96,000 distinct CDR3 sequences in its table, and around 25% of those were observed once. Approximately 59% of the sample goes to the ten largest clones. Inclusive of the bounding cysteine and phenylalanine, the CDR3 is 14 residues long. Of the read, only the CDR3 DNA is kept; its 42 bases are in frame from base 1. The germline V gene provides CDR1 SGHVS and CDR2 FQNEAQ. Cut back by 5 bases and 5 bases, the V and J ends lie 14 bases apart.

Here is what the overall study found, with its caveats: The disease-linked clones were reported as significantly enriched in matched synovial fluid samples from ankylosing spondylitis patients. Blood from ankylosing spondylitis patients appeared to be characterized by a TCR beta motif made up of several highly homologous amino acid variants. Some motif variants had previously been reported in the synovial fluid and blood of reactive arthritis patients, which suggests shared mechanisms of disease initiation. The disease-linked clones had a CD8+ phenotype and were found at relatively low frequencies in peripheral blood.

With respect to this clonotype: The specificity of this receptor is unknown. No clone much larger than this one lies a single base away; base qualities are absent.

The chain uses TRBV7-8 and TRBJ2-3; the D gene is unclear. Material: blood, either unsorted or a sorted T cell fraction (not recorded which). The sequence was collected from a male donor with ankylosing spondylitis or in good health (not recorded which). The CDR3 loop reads CASSPGRRVDTQYF. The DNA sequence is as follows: TGTGCCAGCAGCCCCGGCCGACGGGTAGATACGCAGTATTTT. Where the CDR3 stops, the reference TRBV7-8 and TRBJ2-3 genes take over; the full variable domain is GAGVSQSPRYKVAKRGQDVALRCDPISGHVSLFWYQQALGQGPEFLTYFQNEAQLDKSGLPSDRFFAERPEGSVSTLKIQRTQQEDSAVYLCASSPGRRVDTQYFGPGTRLTVL.